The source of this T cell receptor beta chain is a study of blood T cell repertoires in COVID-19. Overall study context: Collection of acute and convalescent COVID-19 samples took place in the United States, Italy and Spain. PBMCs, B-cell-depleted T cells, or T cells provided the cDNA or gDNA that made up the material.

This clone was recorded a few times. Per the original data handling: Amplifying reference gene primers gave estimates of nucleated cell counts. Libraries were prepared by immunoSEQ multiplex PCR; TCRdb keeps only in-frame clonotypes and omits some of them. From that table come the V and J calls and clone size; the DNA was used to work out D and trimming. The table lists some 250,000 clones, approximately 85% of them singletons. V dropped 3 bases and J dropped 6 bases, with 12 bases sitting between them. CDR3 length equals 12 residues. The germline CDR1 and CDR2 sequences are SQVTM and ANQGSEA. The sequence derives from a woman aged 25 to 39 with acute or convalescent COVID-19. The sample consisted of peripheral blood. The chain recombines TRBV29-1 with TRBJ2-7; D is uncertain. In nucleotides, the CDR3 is TGCAGCGTTGATGATGGTGGCTTCGAGCAGTACTTC. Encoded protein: CSVDDGGFEQYF.